This T cell receptor beta chain was sequenced during a study of metastatic and nonmetastatic thyroid tumors. With MiXCR, TCRdb reprocessed the PCR reads. The sample consists of over 25,000 clones, 4% to 5% of them appearing once. Thyroid surgery was preceded by no treatment in any patient. This CDR3 has 16 residues. J gave up 5 bases and V 8 bases, and 13 bases lay outside the gene matches. This receptor was taken from a female donor with papillary thyroid cancer or a benign thyroid nodule (not recorded which). Some clones in this sample may be carry-over from other donors' samples. The chain links TRBV12-3 or TRBV12-4 to TRBJ2-2, with TRBD2 matching over 8 bases. The specimen sequenced was blood. CDR3 coding DNA: TGTGCCAGCCAGCTAGGCGGGAGGTCGTTTACCGGGGAGCTGTTTTTT. This translates into CASQLGGRSFTGELFF.